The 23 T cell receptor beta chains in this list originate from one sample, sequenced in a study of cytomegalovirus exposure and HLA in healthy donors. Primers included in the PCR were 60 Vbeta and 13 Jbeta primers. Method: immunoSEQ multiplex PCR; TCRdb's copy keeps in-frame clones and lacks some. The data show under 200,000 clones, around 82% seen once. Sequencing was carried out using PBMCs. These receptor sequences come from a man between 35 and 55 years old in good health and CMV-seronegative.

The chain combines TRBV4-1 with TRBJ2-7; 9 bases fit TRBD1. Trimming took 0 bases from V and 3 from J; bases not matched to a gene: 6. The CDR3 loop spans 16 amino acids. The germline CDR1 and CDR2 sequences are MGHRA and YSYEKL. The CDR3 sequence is CASSQDAHRGLYEQYF. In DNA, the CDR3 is TGCGCCAGCAGCCAAGATGCCCACAGGGGGCTCTACGAGCAGTACTTC.

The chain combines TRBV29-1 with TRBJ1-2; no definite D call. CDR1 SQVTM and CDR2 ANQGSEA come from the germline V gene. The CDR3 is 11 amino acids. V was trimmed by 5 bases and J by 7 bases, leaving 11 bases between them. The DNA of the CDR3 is TGCAGCGTTCCCGTGGGAGGTGGCTACACCTTC. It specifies CSVPVGGGYTF.

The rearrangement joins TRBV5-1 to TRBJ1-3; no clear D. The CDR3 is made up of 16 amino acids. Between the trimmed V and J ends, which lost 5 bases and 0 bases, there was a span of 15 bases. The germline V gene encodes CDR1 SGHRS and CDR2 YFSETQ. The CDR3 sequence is CASSPNLMSSGNTIYF. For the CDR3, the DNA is TGCGCCAGCAGTCCTAACTTAATGAGCTCTGGAAACACCATATATTTT.

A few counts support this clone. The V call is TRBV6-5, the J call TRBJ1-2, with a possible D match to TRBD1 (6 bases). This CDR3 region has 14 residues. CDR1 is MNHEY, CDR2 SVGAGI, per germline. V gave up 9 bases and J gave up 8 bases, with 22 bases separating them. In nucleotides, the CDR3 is TGTGCCAGTTCACGGGACACCGAAGGGTTCGGCTACACCTTC. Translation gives CASSRDTEGFGYTF.

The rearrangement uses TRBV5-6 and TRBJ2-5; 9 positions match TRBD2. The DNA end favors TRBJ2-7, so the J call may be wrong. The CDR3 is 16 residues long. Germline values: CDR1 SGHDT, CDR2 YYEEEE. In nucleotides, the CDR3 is TGTGCCAGCAGCTTGGAGGGCGGGAGGGCCTTGGACGAGCAGTACTTC. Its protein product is CASSLEGGRALDEQYF.

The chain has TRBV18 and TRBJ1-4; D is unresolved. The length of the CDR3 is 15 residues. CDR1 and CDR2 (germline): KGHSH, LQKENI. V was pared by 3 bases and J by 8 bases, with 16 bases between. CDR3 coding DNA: TGTGCCAGCTCACCTCTGCGGGCAGCGGGAGAAAAACTGTTTTTT. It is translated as CASSPLRAAGEKLFF. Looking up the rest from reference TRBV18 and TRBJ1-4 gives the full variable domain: NAGVMQNPRHLVRRRGQEARLRCSPMKGHSHVYWYRQLPEEGLKFMVYLQKENIIDESGMPKERFSAEFPKEGPSILRIQQVVRGDSAAYFCASSPLRAAGEKLFFGSGTQLSVL.

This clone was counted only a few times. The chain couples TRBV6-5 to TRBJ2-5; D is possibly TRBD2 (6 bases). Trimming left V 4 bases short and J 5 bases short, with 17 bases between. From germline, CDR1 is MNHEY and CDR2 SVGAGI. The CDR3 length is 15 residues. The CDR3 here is CASSSWTGEVETQYF. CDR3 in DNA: TGTGCCAGCAGTTCCTGGACGGGGGAGGTGGAGACCCAGTACTTC.

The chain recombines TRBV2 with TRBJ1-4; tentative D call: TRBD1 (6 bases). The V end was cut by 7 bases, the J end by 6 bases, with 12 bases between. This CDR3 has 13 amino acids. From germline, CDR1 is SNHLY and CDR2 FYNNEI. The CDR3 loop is CASNTGYDEKLFF. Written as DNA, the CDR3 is TGTGCCAGCAACACAGGGTACGATGAAAAACTGTTTTTT.

The CDR3: CASREGSSQPQHF. The CDR3 coding sequence is TGTGCCAGCAGAGAGGGATCAAGTCAGCCCCAGCATTTT. The rearrangement links TRBV6-5 to TRBJ1-5, with no clear D. The germline V gene encodes CDR1 MNHEY and CDR2 SVGAGI. The V end lost 6 bases, the J end lost 6 bases, and 12 bases lay between the germline ends. The CDR3 consists of 13 residues.

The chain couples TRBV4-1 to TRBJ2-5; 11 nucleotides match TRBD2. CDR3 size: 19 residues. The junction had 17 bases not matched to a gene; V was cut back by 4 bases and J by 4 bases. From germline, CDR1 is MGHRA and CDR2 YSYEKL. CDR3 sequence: CASSPGGASGGRMRETQYF. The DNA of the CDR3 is TGCGCCAGCAGCCCCGGGGGGGCTAGCGGGGGGAGAATGCGAGAGACCCAGTACTTC.

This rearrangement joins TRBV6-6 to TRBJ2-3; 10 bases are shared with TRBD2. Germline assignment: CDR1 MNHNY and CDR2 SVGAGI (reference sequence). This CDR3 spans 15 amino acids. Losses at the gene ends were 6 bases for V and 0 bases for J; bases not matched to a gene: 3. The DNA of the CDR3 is TGTGCCAGCAGCCGACTAGCGGGCAGCACAGATACGCAGTATTTT. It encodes CASSRLAGSTDTQYF.

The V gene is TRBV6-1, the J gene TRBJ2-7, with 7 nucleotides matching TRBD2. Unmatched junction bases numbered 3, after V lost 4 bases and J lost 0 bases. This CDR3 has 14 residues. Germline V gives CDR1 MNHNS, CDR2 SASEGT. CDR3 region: CASSGGGSSYEQYF. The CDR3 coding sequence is TGTGCCAGCAGTGGGGGCGGGAGCTCCTACGAGCAGTACTTC.

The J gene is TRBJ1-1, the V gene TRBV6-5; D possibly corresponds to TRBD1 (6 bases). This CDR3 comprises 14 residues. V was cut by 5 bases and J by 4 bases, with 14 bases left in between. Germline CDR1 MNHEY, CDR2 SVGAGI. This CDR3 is CASSATGRATEAFF. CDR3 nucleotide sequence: TGTGCCAGCAGTGCCACAGGGAGGGCCACTGAAGCTTTCTTT.

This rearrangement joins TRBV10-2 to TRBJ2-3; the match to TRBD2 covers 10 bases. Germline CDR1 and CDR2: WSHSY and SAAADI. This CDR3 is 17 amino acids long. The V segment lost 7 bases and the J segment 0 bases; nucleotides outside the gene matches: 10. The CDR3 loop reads CASMGSGGPASTDTQYF. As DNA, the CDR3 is TGCGCCAGCATGGGTAGCGGGGGGCCAGCTAGCACAGATACGCAGTATTTT.

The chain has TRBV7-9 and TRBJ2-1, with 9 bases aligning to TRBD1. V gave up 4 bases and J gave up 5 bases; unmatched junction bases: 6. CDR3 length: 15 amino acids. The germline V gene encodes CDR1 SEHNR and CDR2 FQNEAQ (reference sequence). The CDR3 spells CASSSRQGGDNEQFF. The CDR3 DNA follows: TGTGCCAGCAGCTCCAGACAGGGGGGAGACAATGAGCAGTTCTTC.

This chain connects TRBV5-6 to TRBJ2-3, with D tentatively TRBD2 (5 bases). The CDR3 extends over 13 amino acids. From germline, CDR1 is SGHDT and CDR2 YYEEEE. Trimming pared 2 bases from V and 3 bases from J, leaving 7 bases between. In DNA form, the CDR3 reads TGTGCCAGCAGCTTTCGGGGAACAGATACGCAGTATTTT. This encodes CASSFRGTDTQYF. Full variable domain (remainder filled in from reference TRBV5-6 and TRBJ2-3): DAGVTQSPTHLIKTRGQQVTLRCSPKSGHDTVSWYQQALGQGPQFIFQYYEEEERQRGNFPDRFSGHQFPNYSSELNVNALLLGDSALYLCASSFRGTDTQYFGPGTRLTVL.

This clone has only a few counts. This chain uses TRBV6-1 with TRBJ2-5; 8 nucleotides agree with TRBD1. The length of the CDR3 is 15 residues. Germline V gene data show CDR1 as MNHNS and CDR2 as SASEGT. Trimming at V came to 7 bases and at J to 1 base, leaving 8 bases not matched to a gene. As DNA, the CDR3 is TGTGCCAGCAAGTACCTCGGGACAGGCCAAGAGACCCAGTACTTC. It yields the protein CASKYLGTGQETQYF.

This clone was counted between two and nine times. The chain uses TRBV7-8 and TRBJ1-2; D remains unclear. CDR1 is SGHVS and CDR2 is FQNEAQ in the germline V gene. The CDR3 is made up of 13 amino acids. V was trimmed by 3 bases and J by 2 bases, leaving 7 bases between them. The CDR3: CASSFGTNYGYTF. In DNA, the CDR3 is TGTGCCAGCAGCTTTGGCACAAACTATGGCTACACCTTC.

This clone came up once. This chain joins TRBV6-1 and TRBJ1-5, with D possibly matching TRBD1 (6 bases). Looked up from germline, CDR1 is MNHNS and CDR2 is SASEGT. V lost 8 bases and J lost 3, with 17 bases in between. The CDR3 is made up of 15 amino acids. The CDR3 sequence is CASLLGDTYNQPQHF. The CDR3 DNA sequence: TGTGCCAGCCTCCTTGGGGACACTTACAATCAGCCCCAGCATTTT.

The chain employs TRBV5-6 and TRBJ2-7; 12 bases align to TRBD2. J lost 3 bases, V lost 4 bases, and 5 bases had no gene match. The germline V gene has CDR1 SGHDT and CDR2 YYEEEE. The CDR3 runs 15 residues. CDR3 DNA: TGTGCCAGCAGCATGGGACTAGCGGGTGTCTACGAGCAGTACTTC. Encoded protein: CASSMGLAGVYEQYF.

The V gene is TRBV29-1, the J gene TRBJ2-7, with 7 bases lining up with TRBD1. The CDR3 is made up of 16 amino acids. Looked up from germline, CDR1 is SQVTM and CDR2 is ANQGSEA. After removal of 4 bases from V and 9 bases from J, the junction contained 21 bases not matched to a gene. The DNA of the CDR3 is TGCAGCGTTGTAACCGGGACAGCCCGCGACCCTACGGGGCAGTACTTC. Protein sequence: CSVVTGTARDPTGQYF.

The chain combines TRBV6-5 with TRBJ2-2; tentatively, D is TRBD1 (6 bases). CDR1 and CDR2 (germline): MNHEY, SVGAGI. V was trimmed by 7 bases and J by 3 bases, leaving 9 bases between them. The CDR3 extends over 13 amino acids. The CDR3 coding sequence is TGTGCCAGCACCAGGGGAGACACCGGGGAGCTGTTTTTT. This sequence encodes CASTRGDTGELFF.

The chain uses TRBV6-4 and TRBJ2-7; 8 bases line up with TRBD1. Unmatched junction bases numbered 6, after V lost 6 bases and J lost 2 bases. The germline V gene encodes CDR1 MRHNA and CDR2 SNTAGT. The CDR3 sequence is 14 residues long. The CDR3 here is CASRDRGPPYEQYF. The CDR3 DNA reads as TGTGCCAGCAGAGACAGGGGTCCCCCCTACGAGCAGTACTTC.